This T cell receptor (beta chain) was identified during a study of blood T cell repertoires in COVID-19. Overall study context: Acute-phase and convalescent COVID-19 samples originated in the United States, Italy and Spain. T cells, B-cell-depleted T cells, or PBMCs supplied cDNA or gDNA.

Germline lookup yields CDR1 LNHDA and CDR2 SQIVND (reference sequence). The CDR3 consists of 14 residues. V was clipped by 5 bases and J by 2 bases, with 12 bases between them. Original handling: Scientists estimated how many nucleated cells there were by amplifying reference gene primers. The method was immunoSEQ multiplex PCR; TCRdb's version includes in-frame clones alone and lacks a portion of them. V and J calls and clone size follow that table, whereas D and trimming were derived from the DNA. The sample gives about 270,000 clones, about 85% of which show up once; over 4% is in the top ten. Sequenced material: peripheral blood. The TCR originated in a man between 60 and 75 years old who had recovered from COVID-19. The genes are TRBV19 and TRBJ1-1; possible D gene TRBD1, 5 bases. CDR3 residues: CASSRTSLNTEAFF. CDR3 nucleotide sequence: TGTGCCAGTAGTCGGACATCGCTCAACACTGAAGCTTTCTTT.